These 21 T cell receptor beta chains were all obtained from the same sample, sequenced in a study of Graves' ophthalmopathy and Graves' hyperthyroidism (dated by TCRdb to 2017 to 2018). Sequencing was performed on an Illumina HiSeq 2000. For repertoire sequencing, the TCR beta CDR3 regions were amplified from RNA transcripts. The first round of RT-PCR was done with HTBI primers and the Qiagen OneStep RT-PCR kit, and was followed by a second round of multiplex PCR, then size selection and purification. Through fastp at Q25 and MiXCR, TCRdb rebuilt clones from the public reads, retaining in-frame beta chains. When rows share a CDR3 protein, they turn into one entry using the most common DNA and genes. Counted in this sample were about 1.2 million distinct CDR3 sequences; around a third of them appeared once. The ten largest make up 11% of the sample. Material: peripheral blood or thyroid tissue (not recorded which). These receptor sequences come from an adult man with Graves' hyperthyroidism.

Points on this clonotype: The junction does not match germline at one end; this may be a read error. The rearrangement links TRBV5-1 to TRBJ1-4, with D possibly being TRBD1 (5 bases). Germline CDR1 is SGHRS and CDR2 is YFSETQ. This CDR3 is 16 amino acids long. The CDR3 protein is CARSQGRLEANEKLFF. CDR3 sequence (DNA): TGCGCCCGCAGCCAGGGACGGCTAGAGGCTAATGAAAAACTGTTTTTT.

The table lists this clonotype with many counts. The chain couples TRBV4-1 to TRBJ1-2, with TRBD1 identical over 11 bases. V gave up 1 base and J gave up 6 bases; unmatched junction bases: 4. Germline V gives CDR1 MGHRA, CDR2 YSYEKL. The CDR3 covers 15 residues. The CDR3 reads CASSQAGQGGDGYTF. As DNA, the CDR3 is TGCGCCAGCAGCCAAGCGGGACAGGGGGGTGATGGCTACACCTTC.

This clonotype has a count of ten or more. This chain links TRBV7-9 with TRBJ2-7; 7 bases agree with TRBD2. Germline CDR1 SEHNR, CDR2 FQNEAQ (reference sequence). With V trimmed by 4 bases and J by 5 bases, 2 bases remained unmatched. The CDR3 sequence is 12 residues long. Here the CDR3 reads CASSWGGDEQYF. CDR3 nucleotides: TGTGCCAGCAGCTGGGGGGGAGACGAGCAGTACTTC.

This clonotype was seen only a few times. The chain couples TRBV20-1 to TRBJ1-4, with 9 nucleotides matching TRBD1. CDR1 is DFQATT, CDR2 SNEGSKA, per germline (reference sequence). The CDR3 has 13 amino acids. The trim removed 1 base at V and 7 bases at J, leaving 1 base unmatched. The CDR3 protein is CSARGQGGEKLFF. The CDR3 bases are TGCAGTGCTAGAGGACAGGGGGGTGAAAAACTGTTTTTT.

The CDR3 region is CASSLDREGELFF. As DNA, the CDR3 is TGTGCCAGCAGCTTGGACAGGGAGGGTGAGCTGTTTTTT. The chain carries TRBV7-2 and TRBJ2-2; a possible D gene is TRBD1 (8 bases). Trimming took off 3 bases at V and 11 bases at J, with 13 bases between the two ends. CDR1 and CDR2 from the germline V gene are SGHTA and FQGNSA. The CDR3 is made up of 13 amino acids.

The chain links TRBV29-1 to TRBJ1-1; TRBD1 agrees at 7 bases. Trimming cost V 5 bases and J 6 bases; bases outside gene matches: 6. Germline V gene data show CDR1 as SQVTM and CDR2 as ANQGSEA. The CDR3 is 12 residues long. The CDR3 protein is CSVYRDRPEAFF. Here the CDR3 DNA reads TGCAGCGTTTACCGGGACAGACCTGAAGCTTTCTTT.

The chain couples TRBV19 to TRBJ2-7; D remains unclear. The CDR3 totals 14 residues. V was cut by 5 bases and J by 0 bases, with 11 bases left in between. The germline gives CDR1 LNHDA, CDR2 SQIVND (reference sequence). The DNA of the CDR3 is TGTGCCAGTAGTTGGCAGCTGAGCTCCTACGAGCAGTACTTC. Amino acids: CASSWQLSSYEQYF.

This chain connects TRBV2 to TRBJ2-7, with D possibly called TRBD1 or TRBD2 (6 bases each). V was trimmed by 4 bases and J by 7 bases, leaving 17 bases between them. Germline lookup yields CDR1 SNHLY and CDR2 FYNNEI. This CDR3 is built from 14 residues. The CDR3 DNA reads TGTGCCAGCAGTGGGATGGCGGGACACCAAGAGCAGTACTTC. Residues: CASSGMAGHQEQYF.

This clonotype occurred many times. The chain recombines TRBV29-1 with TRBJ1-2; TRBD1 matches 8 bases. This CDR3 is built from 14 residues. CDR1 and CDR2 (germline): SQVTM, ANQGSEA. The V gene end was trimmed by 0 bases and the J gene end by 2 bases; junction bases not matched to a gene: 2. For the CDR3, the DNA is TGCAGCGTTGAAGACGCAGGGGGCAACTATGGCTACACCTTC. It encodes CSVEDAGGNYGYTF.

This rearrangement joins TRBV7-2 to TRBJ2-6; D ambiguous. This CDR3 comprises 11 residues. The germline V and J ends were trimmed by 3 bases and 9 bases, with 3 bases remaining between them. CDR1 is SGHTA and CDR2 is FQGNSA in the germline V gene. CDR3 amino acids: CASSLDNVLTF. CDR3 nucleotide sequence: TGTGCCAGCAGCTTGGACAACGTCCTGACTTTC.

The rearrangement uses TRBV11-2 and TRBJ2-7; D gene uncertain. Trimming removed 3 bases from V and 5 bases from J, with 17 bases in between. Looked up from germline, CDR1 is SGHAT and CDR2 is FQNNGV. The CDR3 runs 15 residues. The CDR3 coding sequence is TGTGCCAGCAGCTTCGCCCACATACGTGGCGACGAGCAGTACTTC. This sequence encodes CASSFAHIRGDEQYF.

The rearrangement uses TRBV14 and TRBJ2-7, with 9 bases that match TRBD2. CDR1 is SGHDN, CDR2 FVKESK, per germline. Germline trimming cut 5 bases from V and 7 bases from J; bases unmatched to any gene: 12. The CDR3 has 15 residues. The CDR3 DNA follows: TGTGCCAGCAGCTTATCCCCGGCGGGAGGGGAAGAGCAGTACTTC. This gives the protein CASSLSPAGGEEQYF.

This clonotype showed up many times. The J gene is TRBJ2-1, the V gene TRBV24-1; 7 nucleotides match TRBD2. The length of the CDR3 is 16 residues. The germline V gene encodes CDR1 KGHDR and CDR2 SFDVKD. V was clipped by 0 bases and J by 8 bases; unmatched bases: 9. This CDR3 reads CATSDLRGGSYDEQFF. CDR3 DNA: TGTGCCACCAGTGATTTGCGGGGCGGGAGCTATGATGAGCAGTTCTTC.

The sample holds many counts of this clonotype. The genes are TRBV10-3 and TRBJ2-6; a possible D gene is TRBD1 (7 bases). The germline CDR1 and CDR2 sequences are ENHRY and SYGVKD. The CDR3 has 17 residues. CDR3 nucleotide sequence: TGTGCGACCGGGTCGGGCAGGGGGGCATCTGGGGCCAACGTCCTGACTTTC. Translation: CATGSGRGASGANVLTF.

This clonotype was counted a single time. One junction end disagrees with the germline gene, perhaps due to a read error. The chain is built from TRBV10-3 and TRBJ1-6; the D gene is possibly TRBD1 (6 bases). The CDR3 sequence is 16 residues long. CDR1 ENHRY and CDR2 SYGVKD come from the germline V gene. The CDR3 here is CASSSRTGGGDSPLHF. The CDR3 DNA is TGTGCCAGCAGTTCCAGGACGGGAGGGGGGGACTCACCCCTCCACTTT.

Details on this clonotype: This may stem from a read error, because a much larger clone lies one nucleotide away. The rearrangement uses TRBV20-1 and TRBJ2-7, with a tentative D call TRBD1 (6 bases). The CDR3 covers 13 residues. The germline gives CDR1 DFQATT, CDR2 SNEGSKA (reference sequence). V lost 7 bases to trimming and J lost 4 bases, with 17 bases between them. CDR3 sequence (DNA): TGCAGTGGTAGGGGGAGCGGACCTTACGAGCAGTACTTC. It is translated as CSGRGSGPYEQYF.

This chain connects TRBV10-2 to TRBJ2-7; no clear D gene. V shed 3 bases and J shed 2 bases, with 8 bases lying between them. Germline loops: CDR1 WSHSY, CDR2 SAAADI. The CDR3 has 13 amino acids. The CDR3 reads CASSDSVTYEQYF. As DNA, the CDR3 is TGCGCCAGCAGTGACAGTGTGACCTACGAGCAGTACTTC.

Concerning this clonotype: A read error may account for a junction end that differs from germline. The rearrangement joins TRBV7-9 to TRBJ2-5; D perhaps matches TRBD1 (5 bases). Germline-derived CDR1 and CDR2 are SEHNR and FQNEAQ (reference sequence). This CDR3 contains 15 residues. The CDR3 coding sequence is TGTGCCAGCAGCGTTGCTGGGGCACTCCAAGAGGCCCAGTACTTC. It codes for CASSVAGALQEAQYF.

This clonotype has at least ten counts. The chain links TRBV12-3 or TRBV12-4 to TRBJ1-2; 7 bases are a match to TRBD1. After removal of 7 bases from V and 1 base from J, the junction contained 6 bases not matched to a gene. The CDR3 has 14 residues. The CDR3 DNA is TGTGCCAGCAATGGGCAGGGGGATAACTATGGCTACACCTTC. Translating it yields CASNGQGDNYGYTF.

V is TRBV2 and J is TRBJ2-7; 8 bases are a match to TRBD2. Germline V gene sequence: CDR1 SNHLY, CDR2 FYNNEI. The CDR3 is 16 residues long. V dropped 8 bases and J dropped 5; count of bases not matched to a gene: 17. Written as DNA, the CDR3 is TGTGCCAGCCATTCCGGGGAGGATAGCGGGACCCACGAGCAGTACTTC. This codes for CASHSGEDSGTHEQYF.

This clonotype was observed a few times. With a much larger clone just one base away, this may be a read error. V and J are TRBV7-9 and TRBJ1-4; 10 positions agree with TRBD1. Germline-derived CDR1 and CDR2 are SEHNR and FQNEAQ (reference sequence). This CDR3 region has 17 residues. Trimming removed 3 bases from V and 15 bases from J; junction bases left unmatched: 19. The CDR3 spells CASSLSSPGQGPLGVFF. CDR3 in DNA: TGTGCCAGCAGCTTGTCCTCCCCGGGACAGGGGCCGCTTGGTGTGTTTTTT.